This T cell receptor beta chain derives from a study of T-cell reconstitution after alpha-beta-depleted transplantation in children. The study, taken as a whole, reports: Diversity and T-cell counts at one year after transplant derived mostly from new T cells. Reportedly, roughly two months post-transplant, alpha-beta T cells arose from several hundred expanded graft clones.

A TCRbeta library incorporating unique molecular identifiers was prepared. One entry per CDR3 protein results from TCRdb running MiXCR on the PCR reads. The sample shows about 160,000 distinct CDR3 sequences, over 8.5% of them seen only once. From germline, CDR1 is SEHNR and CDR2 FQNEAQ (reference sequence). Unmatched junction bases numbered 4, after V lost 5 bases and J lost 2 bases. The CDR3 sequence is 16 residues long. Turning to this clonotype: Its antigen is unidentified.

The receptor was derived from a boy aged 2 to 10 with acute myeloid leukemia, due to receive a stem cell transplant. The rearrangement joins TRBV7-9 to TRBJ2-1; 12 bases fit TRBD2. Sequencing was performed on PBMCs, taken before TCRalphabeta/CD19-depleted stem cell transplant. The CDR3 protein is CASSPPSGGAYNEQFF. The DNA for the CDR3 is TGTGCCAGCAGCCCCCCTAGCGGGGGGGCCTACAATGAGCAGTTCTTC.